This T cell receptor beta chain was captured in a study of T cell responses to AZD1222 COVID-19 vaccine. Findings and caveats of the study: Increased Spike-specific TCR breadth and depth were observed after two AZD1222 doses. Females outnumbered males among donors, who were mostly white British; clonal diversity was possibly underestimated. The study identified only six AZD1222 recipients as seropositive at baseline.

Of note for this clone: Its specificity is not known.

The CDR3 spans 13 residues. V lost 6 bases, J lost 7 bases, and 12 bases lay in between. In germline, CDR1 is MNHEY, CDR2 SVGEGT. Generated by immunoSEQ multiplex PCR, the TCRdb table keeps only in-frame clones and is missing some. The sample yields some 120,000 clones, around 90% seen once. The sequenced sample was peripheral blood, obtained on day 0 of AZD1222 vaccination. This TCR derives from an adult in good health. The gene calls are TRBV6-2 or TRBV6-3 and TRBJ1-4, with unresolved D. DNA for the CDR3: TGTGCCAGCAGCAGCCAAGGTGGTGAAAAACTGTTTTTT. Protein product: CASSSQGGEKLFF.